This T cell receptor (beta chain) originates from a study of blood T cell repertoires in COVID-19. Study context: Acute and convalescent COVID-19 specimens originated in the United States, Italy and Spain. PBMCs, B-cell-depleted T cells, or T cells were the source of the cDNA or gDNA that made up the material.

The CDR3 totals 16 residues. V was cut by 4 bases and J by 3 bases, with 20 bases left in between. CDR1 is SGHDT and CDR2 is YYEEEE in the germline V gene. Authors' processing steps: Researchers report that nucleated cell counts were estimated from reference gene primer amplification. TCRdb's copy holds only in-frame clones and misses some; the assay was immunoSEQ multiplex PCR. V and J calls and clone size come straight from that table; D and trimming were deduced from the DNA. The table shows 90,000 to 120,000 clones, with around 85% occurring only once. Sequences were obtained from peripheral blood. This chain links TRBV5-6 with TRBJ2-7, with TRBD1 as a possible D gene (8 bases). This receptor was taken from a man aged 70-80 years with active or convalescent COVID-19. The CDR3 DNA is TGTGCCAGCAGCCCACCACCACACAGGGGGGGCTACGAGCAGTACTTC. It yields the protein CASSPPPHRGGYEQYF.